These T cell receptor beta chains were read from a single sample in a study of CD8 T cells in Susac syndrome. MiXCR was run by TCRdb on the immunoSEQ multiplex PCR reads, yielding one entry per CDR3 protein. The top ten clones hold 0.085% to 0.095% of a sample with 110,000 or so distinct CDR3 sequences, 90% to 95% of them seen once. Sequencing was done on a sample of CD4+ T cells from PBMCs. All receptors derive from a human donor with multiple sclerosis. The CDR3 runs from the conserved cysteine through the conserved F or W. A D gene is named only where the DNA matches it firmly. Size values are once, few and many counts, or a class for expanded clones, and some rows have none.

V	size	J	D	CDR3	DNA
TRBV7-9	-	TRBJ1-5	-	CASSFGWGGGPQHF	TGTGCCAGCAGCTTTGGCTGGGGCGGTGGGCCCCAGCATTTT
TRBV6-4	once	TRBJ1-1	TRBD1	CASSDGTENTEAFF	TGTGCCAGCAGTGACGGGACAGAGAACACTGAAGCTTTCTTT
TRBV6-5	-	TRBJ2-6	-	CASSSSGPGISGANVLTF	TGTGCCAGCAGTTCCTCCGGGCCAGGCATATCTGGGGCCAACGTCCTGACTTTC
TRBV6-2/TRBV6-3	few	TRBJ2-6	-	CASIRDSGANVLTF	TGTGCCAGCATTCGGGACTCTGGGGCCAACGTCCTGACTTTC
TRBV29-1	-	TRBJ2-5	-	CSGRDGGTQYF	TGCAGCGGAAGAGACGGGGGGACCCAGTACTTC
TRBV29-1	-	TRBJ2-7	-	CSVGRGGLAYEQYF	TGCAGCGTGGGGCGGGGAGGTCTTGCCTACGAGCAGTACTTC
TRBV29-1	-	TRBJ1-2	-	CSVEAPRGGYGYTF	TGCAGCGTTGAAGCACCCCGAGGGGGCTATGGCTACACCTTC
TRBV20-1	-	TRBJ1-2	-	CSAEWTYGGYTF	TGCAGTGCTGAATGGACCTACGGAGGCTACACCTTC
TRBV9	-	TRBJ2-6	-	CASSGGANVLTF	TGTGCCAGCAGCGGGGGGGCCAACGTCCTGACTTTC
TRBV27	-	TRBJ2-7	-	CASTPSKSYEQYF	TGTGCCAGCACCCCTAGTAAGTCATACGAGCAGTACTTC
TRBV10-2	-	TRBJ2-1	TRBD1	CASRPGTGVNEQFF	TGCGCCAGCAGGCCAGGGACAGGAGTCAATGAGCAGTTCTTC
TRBV5-4	-	TRBJ1-1	-	CASRVGFNTEAFF	TGTGCCAGCAGGGTAGGGTTTAACACTGAAGCTTTCTTT
TRBV6-5	-	TRBJ1-1	-	CASRRHTEAFF	TGTGCCAGCAGACGACACACTGAAGCTTTCTTT
TRBV30	few	TRBJ2-7	-	CAWRGTLEQYF	TGTGCCTGGAGAGGAACCTTGGAGCAGTACTTC
TRBV2	once	TRBJ2-3	-	CASSPDGTDTQYF	TGTGCCAGCAGTCCAGACGGCACAGATACGCAGTATTTT
TRBV30	-	TRBJ1-1	-	CAWKENTEAFF	TGTGCCTGGAAGGAGAACACTGAAGCTTTCTTT
TRBV7-9	once	TRBJ2-7	-	CASSLETQFYEQYF	TGTGCCAGCAGCTTAGAGACACAATTCTACGAGCAGTACTTC
TRBV4-3	-	TRBJ1-2	-	CASSRTGGGQKNYGYTF	TGCGCCAGCAGCCGTACCGGGGGGGGGCAGAAAAACTATGGCTACACCTTC
TRBV12-3/TRBV12-4	-	TRBJ2-6	TRBD1	CASSPRQGARGANVLTF	TGTGCCAGCAGTCCCAGACAGGGGGCGCGGGGGGCCAACGTCCTGACTTTC
TRBV3-1	-	TRBJ1-1	-	CASSQTPDRQAFF	TGTGCCAGCAGCCAAACACCTGACAGACAAGCTTTCTTT
TRBV7-3	-	TRBJ1-2	-	CASSPRGEDGYTF	TGTGCCAGCAGCCCAAGGGGCGAGGATGGCTACACCTTC
TRBV18	-	TRBJ1-6	-	CASSRNGIPPLHF	TGTGCCAGCTCACGAAACGGGATCCCACCCCTCCACTTT
TRBV11-2	-	TRBJ1-5	-	CASSGVLGRPQHF	TGTGCCAGCAGCGGTGTTCTGGGGCGGCCCCAGCATTTT
TRBV29-1	-	TRBJ1-2	-	CSVERGSPHYGYTF	TGCAGCGTTGAAAGGGGGTCTCCGCACTATGGCTACACCTTC
TRBV6-4	-	TRBJ1-6	TRBD1	CASSPSGGNSPLHF	TGTGCCAGCAGCCCGTCAGGGGGGAATTCACCCCTCCACTTT
TRBV7-8	-	TRBJ1-1	TRBD1	CASSWDAGQSNTEAFF	TGTGCCAGCAGCTGGGATGCGGGACAGTCGAACACTGAAGCTTTCTTT
TRBV28	-	TRBJ2-7	-	CASTPTAQEEQYF	TGTGCCAGCACCCCGACAGCCCAGGAAGAGCAGTACTTC
TRBV4-1	-	TRBJ2-3	TRBD2	CASSQPQRGGYYTQYF	TGCGCCAGCAGCCAACCACAACGGGGGGGGTACTATACGCAGTATTTT
TRBV7-9	-	TRBJ1-4	TRBD1	CASSLDRVNEKLFF	TGTGCCAGCAGCTTGGACAGGGTTAATGAAAAACTGTTTTTT
TRBV7-9	-	TRBJ1-1	-	CASSLMTEAFF	TGTGCCAGCAGCTTAATGACTGAAGCTTTCTTT
TRBV4-3	-	TRBJ2-3	TRBD2	CASSQVVAGVDTQYF	TGCGCCAGCAGCCAAGTGGTAGCGGGGGTTGACACGCAGTATTTT
TRBV20-1	once	TRBJ2-1	-	CSARDPRVSHNEQFF	TGCAGTGCTAGAGACCCCAGGGTCTCACACAATGAGCAGTTCTTC
TRBV19	-	TRBJ2-5	-	CASSPGTFGYGTQYF	TGTGCCAGTAGCCCTGGGACATTTGGATACGGGACCCAGTACTTC
TRBV6-2/TRBV6-3	-	TRBJ2-3	-	CASTLLRSDTQYF	TGTGCCAGCACCTTACTCAGGTCAGATACGCAGTATTTT
TRBV4-3	-	TRBJ1-2	-	CASSQERGLFYGYTF	TGCGCCAGCAGCCAAGAGCGGGGGCTTTTCTATGGCTACACCTTC
TRBV24-1	once	TRBJ1-1	-	CATIHRESPTSEAFF	TGTGCCACCATTCACAGGGAAAGCCCTACCTCTGAAGCTTTCTTT
TRBV30	-	TRBJ1-1	-	CAWKAPRNTEAFF	TGTGCCTGGAAGGCCCCACGGAACACTGAAGCTTTCTTT
TRBV2	-	TRBJ2-5	-	CASTIQGLQYF	TGTGCCAGCACCATACAGGGCCTCCAGTACTTC
TRBV2	-	TRBJ2-7	-	CASSRDNYEQYF	TGTGCCAGCAGTAGGGACAACTACGAGCAGTACTTC
TRBV10-3	-	TRBJ2-1	TRBD1	CAICRDSRSSEQFF	TGTGCCATCTGCCGGGACAGCAGGTCCAGTGAGCAGTTCTTC
TRBV9	-	TRBJ2-3	-	CASSSYRDFGRPDTQYF	TGTGCCAGCAGCTCGTACCGGGACTTCGGTCGTCCAGATACGCAGTATTTT
TRBV18	-	TRBJ1-1	-	CASSPVPGLGDRTEAFF	TGTGCCAGCTCACCAGTACCAGGGCTGGGGGATCGGACTGAAGCTTTCTTT
TRBV7-7	-	TRBJ2-2	-	CASSPLNTGELFF	TGTGCTAGCAGCCCTTTAAACACCGGGGAGCTGTTTTTT
TRBV10-3	-	TRBJ2-7	-	CAISEGRASPYEQYF	TGTGCCATCAGTGAGGGCAGGGCCTCACCCTACGAGCAGTACTTC
TRBV30	-	TRBJ1-1	-	CAWKRGSNTEAFF	TGTGCCTGGAAGCGGGGGTCGAACACTGAAGCTTTCTTT
TRBV6-1	-	TRBJ1-6	TRBD1	CASSGRTGSSYNSPLHF	TGTGCCAGCAGTGGACGGACAGGGAGCTCCTATAATTCACCCCTCCACTTT
TRBV7-2	once	TRBJ2-7	TRBD1	CASSLALTGQIPYEQYF	TGTGCCAGCAGCTTAGCGCTAACGGGACAGATCCCGTACGAGCAGTACTTC
TRBV20-1	once	TRBJ2-7	-	CSAPQGSYEQYF	TGCAGTGCTCCCCAGGGATCCTACGAGCAGTACTTC
TRBV5-1	once	TRBJ2-7	-	CASSLAGTFSYEQYF	TGCGCCAGCAGCCTCGCCGGGACTTTCTCCTACGAGCAGTACTTC
TRBV2	-	TRBJ2-7	-	CASSEAEEDF	TGTGCCAGCAGTGAAGCTGAAGAGGACTTC
TRBV6-6	-	TRBJ2-1	-	CASSYTQLGNEQFF	TGTGCCAGCAGTTACACACAGCTCGGGAATGAGCAGTTCTTC
TRBV2	-	TRBJ1-5	-	CASRVGGDSQPQHF	TGTGCCAGCAGGGTGGGGGGGGATAGTCAGCCCCAGCATTTT
TRBV7-2	-	TRBJ1-1	-	CASSYARNTEAFF	TGTGCCAGCAGCTACGCCAGGAACACTGAAGCTTTCTTT
TRBV6-6	-	TRBJ1-2	-	CASSYSRDDGYTF	TGTGCCAGCAGTTACTCCCGGGACGATGGCTACACCTTC
TRBV7-8	-	TRBJ1-2	TRBD1	CASSPSTGGNGYTF	TGTGCCAGCAGCCCGTCGACAGGGGGAAACGGCTACACCTTC
TRBV7-6	-	TRBJ1-1	-	CASSASSQGGGTEAFF	TGTGCCAGCAGCGCGAGCTCCCAGGGCGGGGGGACTGAAGCTTTCTTT
TRBV7-9	-	TRBJ2-1	TRBD2	CASRGRDFEQFF	TGTGCCAGCAGAGGGAGGGACTTTGAGCAGTTCTTC
TRBV7-2	-	TRBJ2-7	-	CASSLEVTGNEQYF	TGTGCCAGCAGCTTAGAGGTTACCGGGAACGAGCAGTACTTC
TRBV7-9	-	TRBJ1-5	TRBD1	CASNRGNNQPQHF	TGTGCCAGCAACAGGGGAAACAATCAGCCCCAGCATTTT
TRBV7-9	-	TRBJ1-1	-	CASSPPSLTEAFF	TGTGCCAGCAGCCCTCCCTCTCTCACTGAAGCTTTCTTT